This is a list of T cell receptor beta chains from one sample in a study of long-term antiretroviral therapy in people with HIV. The table came from immunoSEQ multiplex PCR; TCRdb's copy has only in-frame clones and leaves some out. The repertoire consists of 15,000 to 20,000 clones, with around 82% occurring once and the leading ten covering 4% to 5%. The sequences come from unsorted PBMCs, collected 0.1 years before starting antiretroviral therapy. These receptors all stem from a man aged 18 to 29 with HIV. CDR3s include the opening cysteine and the closing phenylalanine or tryptophan. The D gene is left open where the match is weak. Where a row states a size, it is once, few, many or the class of an expanded clone; other rows omit it.

v_call: TRBV11-3; d_call: -; cdr3_length: 10; clone_size: -; j_call: TRBJ1-6; cdr3_aa: CASFNSPLHF; cdr3_nt: TGTGCCAGCTTTAATTCACCCCTCCACTTT
v_call: TRBV4-2; d_call: TRBD1; cdr3_length: 19; clone_size: -; j_call: TRBJ1-2; cdr3_aa: CASSQRGTGGKSFGYGYTF; cdr3_nt: TGTGCCAGCAGCCAGAGGGGGACAGGGGGTAAAAGTTTTGGCTATGGCTACACCTTC
v_call: TRBV10-3; d_call: TRBD1; cdr3_length: 15; clone_size: -; j_call: TRBJ1-2; cdr3_aa: CAIGGQGLENYGYTF; cdr3_nt: TGTGCCATCGGAGGACAGGGTTTAGAAAACTATGGCTACACCTTC
v_call: TRBV27; d_call: TRBD2; cdr3_length: 15; clone_size: few; j_call: TRBJ2-3; cdr3_aa: CASSFFGGVTDTQYF; cdr3_nt: TGTGCCAGCAGTTTTTTTGGGGGGGTCACAGATACGCAGTATTTT
v_call: TRBV11-2; d_call: -; cdr3_length: 14; clone_size: -; j_call: TRBJ2-2; cdr3_aa: CASSLNRNTGELFF; cdr3_nt: TGTGCCAGCAGCTTAAACCGCAACACCGGGGAGCTGTTTTTT
v_call: TRBV5-4; d_call: TRBD2; cdr3_length: 17; clone_size: -; j_call: TRBJ2-5; cdr3_aa: CASSPGLAGVRGQTQYF; cdr3_nt: TGTGCCAGCAGTCCCGGACTAGCGGGAGTGCGCGGGCAGACCCAGTACTTC
v_call: TRBV7-9; d_call: TRBD2; cdr3_length: 18; clone_size: -; j_call: TRBJ2-1; cdr3_aa: CASSPDGTGTSVYNEQFF; cdr3_nt: TGTGCCAGCAGCCCCGATGGCACCGGGACTAGCGTATACAATGAGCAGTTCTTC
v_call: TRBV10-3; d_call: -; cdr3_length: 15; clone_size: medium-sized; j_call: TRBJ1-2; cdr3_aa: CAISESRGVLYGYTF; cdr3_nt: TGTGCCATCAGTGAGTCGAGGGGCGTCCTCTATGGCTACACCTTC
v_call: TRBV2; d_call: -; cdr3_length: 15; clone_size: -; j_call: TRBJ1-6; cdr3_aa: CASSERGKGNSPLHF; cdr3_nt: TGTGCCAGCAGTGAAAGGGGGAAAGGGAATTCACCCCTCCACTTT
v_call: TRBV9; d_call: -; cdr3_length: 14; clone_size: few; j_call: TRBJ1-3; cdr3_aa: CASSARTGGNTIYF; cdr3_nt: TGTGCCAGCAGCGCCCGGACGGGCGGAAACACCATATATTTT
v_call: TRBV14; d_call: -; cdr3_length: 12; clone_size: medium-sized; j_call: TRBJ1-2; cdr3_aa: CASSQDRQSYTF; cdr3_nt: TGTGCCAGCAGCCAAGATCGGCAGTCCTACACCTTC
v_call: TRBV19; d_call: TRBD1; cdr3_length: 14; clone_size: -; j_call: TRBJ1-1; cdr3_aa: CASSRDREVTEAFF; cdr3_nt: TGTGCCAGTAGTCGAGACAGGGAGGTCACTGAAGCTTTCTTT
v_call: TRBV7-9; d_call: TRBD1; cdr3_length: 18; clone_size: -; j_call: TRBJ1-5; cdr3_aa: CASSFETGAGDSNQPQHF; cdr3_nt: TGTGCCAGCAGCTTCGAAACAGGGGCAGGAGATAGCAATCAGCCCCAGCATTTT
v_call: TRBV29-1; d_call: -; cdr3_length: 12; clone_size: once; j_call: TRBJ2-5; cdr3_aa: CSVEKGPETQYF; cdr3_nt: TGCAGCGTCGAAAAGGGGCCAGAGACCCAGTACTTC
v_call: TRBV6-5; d_call: -; cdr3_length: 14; clone_size: -; j_call: TRBJ2-3; cdr3_aa: CASSYAARTDTQYF; cdr3_nt: TGTGCCAGCAGTTACGCGGCCAGAACAGATACGCAGTATTTT